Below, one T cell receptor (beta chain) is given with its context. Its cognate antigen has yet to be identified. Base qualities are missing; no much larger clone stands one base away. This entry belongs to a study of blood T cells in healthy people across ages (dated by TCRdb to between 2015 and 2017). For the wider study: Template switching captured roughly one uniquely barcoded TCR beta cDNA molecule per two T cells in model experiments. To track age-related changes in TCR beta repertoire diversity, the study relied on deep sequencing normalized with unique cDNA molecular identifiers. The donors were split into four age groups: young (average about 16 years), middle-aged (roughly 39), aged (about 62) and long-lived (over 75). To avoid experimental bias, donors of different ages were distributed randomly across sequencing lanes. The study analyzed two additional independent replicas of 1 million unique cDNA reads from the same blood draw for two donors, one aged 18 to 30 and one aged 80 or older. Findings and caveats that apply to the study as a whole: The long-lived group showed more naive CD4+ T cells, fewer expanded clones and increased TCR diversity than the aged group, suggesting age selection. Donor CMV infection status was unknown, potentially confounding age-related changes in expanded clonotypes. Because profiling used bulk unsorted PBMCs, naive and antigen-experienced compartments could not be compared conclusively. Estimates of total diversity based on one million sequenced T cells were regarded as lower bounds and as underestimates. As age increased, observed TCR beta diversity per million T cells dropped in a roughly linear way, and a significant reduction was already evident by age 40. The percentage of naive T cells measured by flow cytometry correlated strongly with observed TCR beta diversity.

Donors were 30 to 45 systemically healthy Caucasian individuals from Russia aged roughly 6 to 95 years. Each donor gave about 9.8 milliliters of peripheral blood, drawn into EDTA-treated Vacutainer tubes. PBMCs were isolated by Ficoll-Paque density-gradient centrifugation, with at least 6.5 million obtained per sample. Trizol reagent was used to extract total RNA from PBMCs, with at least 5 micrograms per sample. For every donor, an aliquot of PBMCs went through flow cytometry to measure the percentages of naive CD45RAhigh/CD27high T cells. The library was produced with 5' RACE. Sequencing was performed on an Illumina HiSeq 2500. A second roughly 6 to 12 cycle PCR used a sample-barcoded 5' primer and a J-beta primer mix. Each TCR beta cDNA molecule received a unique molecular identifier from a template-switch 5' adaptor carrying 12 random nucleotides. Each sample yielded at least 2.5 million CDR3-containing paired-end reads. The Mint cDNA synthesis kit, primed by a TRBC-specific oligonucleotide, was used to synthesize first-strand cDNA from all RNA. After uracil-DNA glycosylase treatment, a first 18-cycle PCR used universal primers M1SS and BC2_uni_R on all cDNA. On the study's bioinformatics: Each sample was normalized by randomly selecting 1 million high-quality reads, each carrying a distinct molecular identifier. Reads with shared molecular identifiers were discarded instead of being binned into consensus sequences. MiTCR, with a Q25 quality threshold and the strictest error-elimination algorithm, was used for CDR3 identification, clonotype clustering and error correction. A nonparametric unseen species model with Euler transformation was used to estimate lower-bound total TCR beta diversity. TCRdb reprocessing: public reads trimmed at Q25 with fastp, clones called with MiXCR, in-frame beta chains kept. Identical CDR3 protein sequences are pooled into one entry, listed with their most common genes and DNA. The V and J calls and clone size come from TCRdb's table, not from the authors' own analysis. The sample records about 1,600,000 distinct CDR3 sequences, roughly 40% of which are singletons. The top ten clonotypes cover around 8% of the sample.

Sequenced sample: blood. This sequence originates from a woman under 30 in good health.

The DNA sequence is as follows: TGCAGTGCTAAGACAGAGAACGCCTACGAGCAGTACTTC. Translation gives CSAKTENAYEQYF. The V and J segments used are TRBV20-1 and TRBJ2-7, and possibly TRBD1, on 5 matching bases. The germline V gene (reference sequence) yields DFQATT for CDR1 and SNEGSKA for CDR2. The germline ends are 12 bases apart after V is trimmed by 4 bases and J by 2 bases. From the cysteine up to the phenylalanine, the CDR3 has a length of 13 residues. The read is trimmed to its CDR3 DNA, 39 bases read in frame from base 1.